This T cell receptor (beta chain) stems from a study of metastatic and nonmetastatic thyroid tumors (dated by TCRdb to 2020 to 2022). Background on the whole study: Repertoires from peripheral blood and from tumor or nodule tissue samples of malignant and benign thyroid patients were compared.

This clone was found once. Its target antigen remains unknown. The record has no base qualities; no much larger clone is one base away. A single read counts as weak evidence. V is clipped by 0 bases and J by 10 bases, and the sequence between their germline boundaries is 18 bases long. Reading the germline V gene (reference sequence) gives CDR1 DFQATT and CDR2 SNEGSKA. The CDR3 sequence holds 15 residues, the cysteine and phenylalanine included. The retained sequence is limited to the CDR3, 45 bases, with the frame set at the first base. No patient had received any treatment before thyroid surgery. The study retrospectively analysed patient clinical samples collected from about 2012 to 2018 using T-cell receptor beta sequencing. The investigation overall reported the following: TCR beta diversity was reported as significantly higher in malignant tumors than in benign nodules, in both blood and tumor samples.

The library was built by means of PCR. Instrument on record: Illumina HiSeq 4000. High-throughput sequencing was used to profile the TCR beta-chain CDR3 region of every patient. The authors processed their data as follows. Drawing on CDR3 differences between clinicopathological groups, the researchers built a classifier meant to tell apart patients with distant-metastatic papillary thyroid cancer. The Shannon index was used to measure repertoire diversity, and the Morisita-Horn index was used to measure how similar tumor and blood repertoires were. In-frame beta chains were kept once TCRdb had trimmed the public reads at Q25 with fastp and called clones with MiXCR. TCRdb assigned the V and J calls; the authors' analysis was not used. The sample contains more than 20,000 clones, over 25% of them found a single time. The ten largest make up 5.4% of the sample.

This TCR was sampled from a female donor with papillary thyroid cancer or a benign thyroid nodule (not recorded which). Some clones in this sample may be carry-over from other donors' samples. The rearrangement combines TRBV20-1 with TRBJ2-2; the D gene is perhaps TRBD1 or TRBD2, each of them matching over 5 bases. Sequencing was performed on tumor tissue. The CDR3 region: CSARDPGSEVAELFF. Here is the DNA: TGCAGTGCTAGAGATCCAGGGAGCGAGGTCGCGGAGCTGTTTTTT.